This TCR beta chain was observed in a study of identical twins. Study outcomes and limitations: Interpretation of the results relied on cross-sectional statistical analysis and not on following the same donors. Models underestimated out-of-frame TCR alpha sharing in monozygotic twins.

Each cDNA held unique molecular identifiers, and template switching gave it a universal primer site. TCRdb called the 5' RACE reads again in MiXCR, with one record for every CDR3 protein. The data show around 960,000 distinct CDR3 sequences, with 9% to 15% seen just once and around 1.5% held by the top ten. On this clonotype: Antigen unknown.

V was clipped by 6 bases and J by 4 bases, with 16 bases between them. The CDR3 runs 13 residues. Per the germline V gene, CDR1 is DFQATT and CDR2 is SNEGSKA (reference sequence). With no exceptions, donors were healthy Caucasians. A further study also used this sample, focusing on yellow fever vaccine responses in identical twins.

The genes are TRBV20-1 and TRBJ2-7; TRBD2 might be the D (5 bases). The sequenced sample consisted of PBMCs. This clonotype originated in a woman under 30 in good health. The CDR3 here is CSAPHGLAYEQYF. In nucleotides, the CDR3 is TGCAGTGCCCCACATGGGCTAGCTTACGAGCAGTACTTC.